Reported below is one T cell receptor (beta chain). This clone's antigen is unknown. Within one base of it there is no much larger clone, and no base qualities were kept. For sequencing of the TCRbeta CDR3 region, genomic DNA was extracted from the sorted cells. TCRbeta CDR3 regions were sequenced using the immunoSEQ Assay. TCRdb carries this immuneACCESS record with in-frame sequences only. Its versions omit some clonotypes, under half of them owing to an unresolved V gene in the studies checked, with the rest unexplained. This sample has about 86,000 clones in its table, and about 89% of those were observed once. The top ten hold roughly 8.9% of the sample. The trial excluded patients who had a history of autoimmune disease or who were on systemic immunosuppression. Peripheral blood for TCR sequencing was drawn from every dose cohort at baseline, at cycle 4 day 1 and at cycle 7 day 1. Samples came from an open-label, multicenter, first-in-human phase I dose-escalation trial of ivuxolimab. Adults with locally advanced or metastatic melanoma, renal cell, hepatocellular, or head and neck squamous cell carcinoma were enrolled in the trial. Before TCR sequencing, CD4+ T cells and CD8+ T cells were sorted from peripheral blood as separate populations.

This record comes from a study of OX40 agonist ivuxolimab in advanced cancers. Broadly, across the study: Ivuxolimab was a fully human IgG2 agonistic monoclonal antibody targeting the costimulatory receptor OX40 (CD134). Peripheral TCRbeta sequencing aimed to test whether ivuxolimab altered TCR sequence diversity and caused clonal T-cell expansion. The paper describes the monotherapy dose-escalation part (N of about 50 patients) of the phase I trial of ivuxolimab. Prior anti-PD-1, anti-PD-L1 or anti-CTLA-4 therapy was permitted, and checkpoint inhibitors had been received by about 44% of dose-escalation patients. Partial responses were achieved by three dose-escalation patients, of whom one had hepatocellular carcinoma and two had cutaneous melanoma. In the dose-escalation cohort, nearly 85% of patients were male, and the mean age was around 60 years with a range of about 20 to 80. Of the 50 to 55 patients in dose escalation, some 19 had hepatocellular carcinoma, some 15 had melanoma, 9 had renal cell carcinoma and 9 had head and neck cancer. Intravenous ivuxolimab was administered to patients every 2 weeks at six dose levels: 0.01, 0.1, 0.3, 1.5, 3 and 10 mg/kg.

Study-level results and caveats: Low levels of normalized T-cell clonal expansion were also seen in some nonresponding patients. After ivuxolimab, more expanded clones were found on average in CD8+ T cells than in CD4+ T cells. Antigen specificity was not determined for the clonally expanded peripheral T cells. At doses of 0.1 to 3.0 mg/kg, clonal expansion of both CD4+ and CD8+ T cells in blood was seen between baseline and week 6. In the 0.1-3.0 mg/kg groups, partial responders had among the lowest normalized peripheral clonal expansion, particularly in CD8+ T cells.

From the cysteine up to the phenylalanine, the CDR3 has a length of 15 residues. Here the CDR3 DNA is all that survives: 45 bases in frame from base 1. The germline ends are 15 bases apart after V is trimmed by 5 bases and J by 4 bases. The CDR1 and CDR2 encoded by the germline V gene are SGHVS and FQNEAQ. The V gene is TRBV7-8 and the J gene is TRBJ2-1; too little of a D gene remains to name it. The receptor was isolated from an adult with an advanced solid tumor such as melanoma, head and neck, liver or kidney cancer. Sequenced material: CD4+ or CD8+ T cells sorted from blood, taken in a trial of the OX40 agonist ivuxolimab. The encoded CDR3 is CASSPTRNPYNEQFF. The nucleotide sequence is TGTGCCAGCAGCCCCACTCGAAACCCATACAATGAGCAGTTCTTC.